What follows are 10 T cell receptor beta chains derived from one specimen sequenced in a study of blood T cell repertoires in COVID-19. Assay: immunoSEQ multiplex PCR; the TCRdb copy retains only in-frame clones and omits some. This table has 200,000 to 250,000 clones, under 85% appearing once. Sequencing was performed on peripheral blood. The receptor source for this set is a woman aged 40 to 50 with active or convalescent COVID-19.

The V and J genes are TRBV7-8 and TRBJ2-3; the match to TRBD1 covers 7 bases. The V gene's germline CDR1 is SGHVS and CDR2 FQNEAQ. The V segment lost 6 bases and the J segment 6 bases; nucleotides outside the gene matches: 12. The CDR3 is made up of 15 amino acids. The CDR3 loop is CASRMRVRGPDTQYF. CDR3 DNA: TGTGCCAGCAGAATGAGGGTTAGGGGGCCGGATACGCAGTATTTT.

This chain connects TRBV19 to TRBJ1-4; D gene uncertain. The CDR3 runs to 15 residues. V was clipped by 5 bases and J by 6 bases, with 16 bases between them. Germline assignment: CDR1 LNHDA and CDR2 SQIVND (reference sequence). The CDR3 loop is CASSATVGSHEKLFF. CDR3 coding DNA: TGTGCCAGTAGTGCAACCGTGGGGAGCCATGAAAAACTGTTTTTT.

In its sample, this clone was seen many times. J is TRBJ2-3 and V is TRBV5-1; 13 nucleotides match TRBD2. CDR1 and CDR2 from the germline V gene are SGHRS and YFSETQ. The CDR3 consists of 14 residues. With V trimmed by 3 bases and J by 6 bases, 1 base remained unmatched. The CDR3 protein is CASSSTSGGDTQYF. CDR3 sequence (DNA): TGCGCCAGCAGCTCGACTAGCGGGGGGGATACGCAGTATTTT.

The chain has TRBV27 and TRBJ2-1; 11 positions match TRBD2. The V segment lost 4 bases and the J segment 6 bases; nucleotides outside the gene matches: 5. This CDR3 spans 15 amino acids. CDR1 and CDR2 (germline): MNHEY, SMNVEV (reference sequence). The CDR3 region has the DNA TGTGCCAGCAGTTATACTAGCGGGGGCCGCAATGAGCAGTTCTTC. Translation gives CASSYTSGGRNEQFF.

The chain combines TRBV14 with TRBJ2-5, with 7 bases fitting TRBD2. The CDR3 consists of 14 residues. V dropped 4 bases and J dropped 5; count of bases not matched to a gene: 7. Germline-derived CDR1 and CDR2 are SGHDN and FVKESK. CDR3: CASSRAGSWETQYF. The CDR3 region has the DNA TGTGCCAGCAGCCGAGCGGGATCGTGGGAGACCCAGTACTTC. Based on the CDR3 plus reference TRBV14 and TRBJ2-5, the full variable domain is EAGVTQFPSHSVIEKGQTVTLRCDPISGHDNLYWYRRVMGKEIKFLLHFVKESKQDESGMPNNRFLAERTGGTYSTLKVQPAELEDSGVYFCASSRAGSWETQYFGPGTRLLVL.

The chain couples TRBV7-2 to TRBJ1-5, with a possible D match to TRBD1 (6 bases). CDR3 size: 12 residues. Per the germline V gene, CDR1 is SGHTA and CDR2 is FQGNSA. V lost 5 bases, J lost 6 bases, and 8 bases lay in between. CDR3: CASSMTGQPQHF. CDR3 in DNA: TGTGCCAGCAGCATGACAGGTCAGCCCCAGCATTTT.

The chain joins TRBV6-1 to TRBJ1-1; D is undetermined. The CDR3 has 14 amino acids. Germline-derived CDR1 and CDR2 are MNHNS and SASEGT. V dropped 3 bases and J dropped 6 bases, with 14 bases sitting between them. CDR3: CASSDRLRVPEAFF. CDR3 in DNA: TGTGCCAGCAGTGATAGACTTCGTGTCCCTGAAGCTTTCTTT.

The genes are TRBV28 and TRBJ1-6; the D is unclear. The CDR3 length is 13 residues. The V gene lost 3 bases and the J gene lost 7 bases, with 7 bases spanning the gap. CDR1 and CDR2 (germline): MDHEN, SYDVKM. The CDR3 protein is CASSFVANSPLHF. The CDR3 coding sequence is TGTGCCAGCAGTTTTGTTGCGAATTCACCCCTCCACTTT.

The V call is TRBV28, the J call TRBJ1-1; 7 bases match TRBD1. Looked up from germline, CDR1 is MDHEN and CDR2 is SYDVKM. The CDR3 is 15 residues long. The V and J ends lost 6 bases and 5 bases, in that order; junction bases with no gene match: 12. CDR3: CASSRNRGRQTEAFF. CDR3 coding DNA: TGTGCCAGCAGCCGTAACAGGGGAAGGCAAACTGAAGCTTTCTTT.

J is TRBJ1-1 and V is TRBV5-1; 8 positions match TRBD1. This CDR3 is built from 16 residues. Looked up from germline, CDR1 is SGHRS and CDR2 is YFSETQ. Trimming cost V 0 bases and J 7 bases; bases outside gene matches: 11. In DNA form, the CDR3 reads TGCGCCAGCAGCTTGGGATGGGCCAGGGGGCAGGATGAAGCTTTCTTT. Its protein is CASSLGWARGQDEAFF.